This T cell receptor beta chain was captured in a study of blood T cell repertoires in COVID-19. Study in general: Researchers got acute and convalescent COVID-19 samples from the United States, Italy and Spain.

This clone was seen a handful of times. As processed by the authors: Scientists estimated how many nucleated cells there were by amplifying reference gene primers. The protocol was immunoSEQ multiplex PCR, while the TCRdb copy is restricted to in-frame clones and leaves out a portion. V and J calls plus clone size are reproduced from that table; the DNA served to infer D and trimming. The sample gives roughly 70,000 clones, around nine tenths of which show up once; 3.9% is in the top ten. V shed 5 bases, J shed 2 bases, and the junction held 4 bases outside the gene matches. This CDR3 contains 15 residues. Germline CDR1 reads SNHLY; CDR2 reads FYNNEI.

This receptor was identified in a man between 65 and 85 years old with acute or convalescent COVID-19. V gene TRBV2 combines with J gene TRBJ2-2, with TRBD1 identical over 8 bases. The sample consisted of peripheral blood. The CDR3: CASSKGQANTGELFF. The CDR3 DNA reads TGTGCCAGCAGTAAGGGACAGGCCAACACCGGGGAGCTGTTTTTT.